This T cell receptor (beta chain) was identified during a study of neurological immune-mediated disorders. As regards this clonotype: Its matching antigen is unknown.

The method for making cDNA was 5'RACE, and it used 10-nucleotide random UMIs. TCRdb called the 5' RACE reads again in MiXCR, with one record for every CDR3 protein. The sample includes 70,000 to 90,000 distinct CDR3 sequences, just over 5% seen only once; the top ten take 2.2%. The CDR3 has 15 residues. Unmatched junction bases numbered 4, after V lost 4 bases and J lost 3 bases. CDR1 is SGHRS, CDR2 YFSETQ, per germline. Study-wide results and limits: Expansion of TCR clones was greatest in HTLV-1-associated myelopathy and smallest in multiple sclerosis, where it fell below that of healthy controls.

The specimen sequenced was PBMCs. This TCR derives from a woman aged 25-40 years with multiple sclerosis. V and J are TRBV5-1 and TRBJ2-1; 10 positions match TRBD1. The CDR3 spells CASSPGQGIYNEQFF. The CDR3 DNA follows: TGCGCCAGCAGCCCGGGACAGGGGATCTACAATGAGCAGTTCTTC.